This T cell receptor (beta chain) was captured in a study of cytomegalovirus exposure and HLA in healthy donors. Points from the study as a whole: Analyzed later, most CMV-associated TCR beta chains appeared HLA-restricted. It was reported that TCR beta sequences correctly inferred the HLA-A and HLA-B alleles for most subjects. What a later analysis showed was that several of the most significant clusters appeared linked to common viral pathogens.

Per germline, CDR1 MDHEN and CDR2 SYDVKM. Trimming took 7 bases from V and 1 from J, leaving 19 bases between them. The CDR3 length is 16 residues. PCR involved 60 Vbeta and 13 Jbeta primers. The assay was immunoSEQ multiplex PCR, and TCRdb's table has in-frame clones only and misses some. The sample has approximately 120,000 clones; around 82% are singletons. Worth noting for this clone: Its antigen remains unidentified.

The sequencing input was PBMCs. The sequence was obtained from a man between 25 and 39 years old in good health and CMV-seropositive. The genes are TRBV28 and TRBJ1-1; tentative D call: TRBD1 (5 bases). CDR3 protein: CASTFPLGQGNTEAFF. The CDR3 DNA follows: TGTGCCAGCACTTTCCCCCTCGGGCAGGGGAACACTGAAGCTTTCTTT.